A selection of T cell receptor beta chains follows, all from one sample in a study of regulatory T cells in long-lasting Graves disease. TCRdb analysed the multiplex PCR reads with MiXCR anew, one entry per CDR3 protein. The sample lists roughly 300,000 distinct CDR3 sequences, roughly a fifth seen once, with less than 35% in the top ten. The sequencing here drew on peripheral blood mononuclear cells (PBMCs), taken when the disease was refractory, from a patient treated with antithyroid drugs. The receptors here all came from a female donor with Graves disease. Both conserved end residues are part of each CDR3. Fields, in order: D gene, V gene, clone size, J gene, CDR3 DNA, CDR3 protein. D genes are given only for firm matches. A row's size may be missing; if present it is once, few, many or a size class.

TRBD1	TRBV29-1	few	TRBJ1-4	TGCAGCGTGACGACAGGGGCCGGGGAAAAACTGTTTTTT	CSVTTGAGEKLFF
TRBD2	TRBV19	few	TRBJ2-1	TGTGCCAGTAGTAGTAGCGGGAGGCCTACCTACAATGAGCAGTTCTTC	CASSSSGRPTYNEQFF
-	TRBV2	few	TRBJ2-3	TGTGCCAGCAGTGAATTTAAGTGGACTCCAGATACGCAGTATTTT	CASSEFKWTPDTQYF
-	TRBV28	many	TRBJ1-5	TGTGCCAGCAGTTCGACGGTTTATAGCAATCAGCCCCAGCATTTT	CASSSTVYSNQPQHF
TRBD2	TRBV11-2	-	TRBJ2-1	TGTGCCAGCAAACCCCCTAGCGGAATCAATGAGCAGTTCTTC	CASKPPSGINEQFF
TRBD1	TRBV25-1	-	TRBJ2-3	TGTGCCAGCAGTGACATCGGGACAGGAGGACCAGATACGCAGTATTTT	CASSDIGTGGPDTQYF
-	TRBV6-4	few	TRBJ2-5	TGTGCCAGCAGTGACGGTGGGGAGGTCCAAGAGACCCAGTACTTC	CASSDGGEVQETQYF
-	TRBV28	-	TRBJ1-1	TGTGCCAGCAGTTTGGACAGTATGCACACTGAAGCTTTCTTT	CASSLDSMHTEAFF
TRBD2	TRBV11-2	many	TRBJ2-7	TGTGCCAGCAGCTTAGGTAGCGGGGCCTACGAGCAGTACTTC	CASSLGSGAYEQYF
TRBD1	TRBV20-1	-	TRBJ1-5	TGCAGTGCTAGGCGGGACAGCAGTCAGCCCCAGCATTTT	CSARRDSSQPQHF
-	TRBV9	-	TRBJ1-1	TGTGCCAGCAGCCAAAGTCCGGGGGCGGGGGCTTTCTTT	CASSQSPGAGAFF